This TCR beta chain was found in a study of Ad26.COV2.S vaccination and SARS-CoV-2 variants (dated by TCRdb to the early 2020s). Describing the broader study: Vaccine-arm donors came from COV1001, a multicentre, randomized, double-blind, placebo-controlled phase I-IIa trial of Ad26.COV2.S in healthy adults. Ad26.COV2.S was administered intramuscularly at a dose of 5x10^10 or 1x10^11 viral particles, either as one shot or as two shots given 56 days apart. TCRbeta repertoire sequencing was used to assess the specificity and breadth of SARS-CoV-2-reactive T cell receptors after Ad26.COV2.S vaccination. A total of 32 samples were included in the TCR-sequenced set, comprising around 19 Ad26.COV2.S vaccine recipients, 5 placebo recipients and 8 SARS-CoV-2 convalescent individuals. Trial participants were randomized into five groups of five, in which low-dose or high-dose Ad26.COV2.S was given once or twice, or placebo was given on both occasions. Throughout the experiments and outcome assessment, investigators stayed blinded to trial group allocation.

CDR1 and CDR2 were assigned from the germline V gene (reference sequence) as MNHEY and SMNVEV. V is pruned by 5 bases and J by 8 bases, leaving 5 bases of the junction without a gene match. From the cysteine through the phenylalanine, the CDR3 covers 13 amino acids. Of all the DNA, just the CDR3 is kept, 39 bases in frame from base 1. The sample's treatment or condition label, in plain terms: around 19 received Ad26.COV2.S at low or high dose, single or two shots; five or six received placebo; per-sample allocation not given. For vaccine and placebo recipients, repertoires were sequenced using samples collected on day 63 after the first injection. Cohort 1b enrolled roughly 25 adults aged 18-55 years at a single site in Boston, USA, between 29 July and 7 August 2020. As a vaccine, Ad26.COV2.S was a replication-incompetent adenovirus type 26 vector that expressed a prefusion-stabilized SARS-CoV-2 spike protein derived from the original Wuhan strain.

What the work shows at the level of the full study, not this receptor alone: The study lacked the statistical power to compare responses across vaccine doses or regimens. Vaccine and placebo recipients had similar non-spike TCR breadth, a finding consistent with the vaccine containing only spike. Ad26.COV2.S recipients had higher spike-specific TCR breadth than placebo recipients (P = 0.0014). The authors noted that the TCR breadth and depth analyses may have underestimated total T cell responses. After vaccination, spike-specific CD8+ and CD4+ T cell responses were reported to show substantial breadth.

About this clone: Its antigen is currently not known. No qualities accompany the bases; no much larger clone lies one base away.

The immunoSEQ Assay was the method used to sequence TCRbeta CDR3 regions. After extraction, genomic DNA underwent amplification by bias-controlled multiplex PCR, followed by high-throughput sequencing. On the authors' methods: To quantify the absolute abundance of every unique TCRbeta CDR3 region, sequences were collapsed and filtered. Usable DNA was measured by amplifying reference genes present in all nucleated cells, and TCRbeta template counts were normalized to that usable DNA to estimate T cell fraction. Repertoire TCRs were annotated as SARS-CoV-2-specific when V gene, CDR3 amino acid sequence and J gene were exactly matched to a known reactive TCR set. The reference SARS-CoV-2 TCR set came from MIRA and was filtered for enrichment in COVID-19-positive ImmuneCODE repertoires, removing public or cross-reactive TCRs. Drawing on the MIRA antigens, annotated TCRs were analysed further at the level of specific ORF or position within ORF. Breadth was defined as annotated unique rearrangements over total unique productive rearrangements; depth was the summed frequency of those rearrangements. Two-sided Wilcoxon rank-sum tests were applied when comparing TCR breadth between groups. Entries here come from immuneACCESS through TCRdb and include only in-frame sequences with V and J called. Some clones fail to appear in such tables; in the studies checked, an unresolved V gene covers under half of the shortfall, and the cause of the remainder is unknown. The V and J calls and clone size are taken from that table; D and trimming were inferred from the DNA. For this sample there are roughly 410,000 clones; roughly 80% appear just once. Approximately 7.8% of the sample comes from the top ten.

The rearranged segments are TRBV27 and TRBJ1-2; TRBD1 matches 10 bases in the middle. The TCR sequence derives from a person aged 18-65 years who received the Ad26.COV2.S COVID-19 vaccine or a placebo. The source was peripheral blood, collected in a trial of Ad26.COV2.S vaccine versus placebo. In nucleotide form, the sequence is TGTGCCAGCAGTAGACAGGGGGCGGGAGGCTACACCTTC. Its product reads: CASSRQGAGGYTF.